Shown below are 9 T cell receptor beta chains from a single sample sequenced in a study of T cell responses to AZD1222 COVID-19 vaccine. TCRdb's table, derived via immunoSEQ multiplex PCR, lists solely in-frame clones and lacks some. The data contain more than 70,000 clones, about 91% of them singletons. Sequences were derived from peripheral blood, sampled 28 days after the second AZD1222 dose. Receptors were obtained from an adult who received the AZD1222 COVID-19 vaccine.

This chain links TRBV7-6 with TRBJ1-2; D not resolved. Germline CDR1 is SGHVS and CDR2 is FNYEAQ. Trimming took off 5 bases at V and 1 base at J, with 8 bases between the two ends. The CDR3 is 13 residues long. The CDR3 DNA follows: TGTGCCAGCAGCAGCGATTATAACTATGGCTACACCTTC. This gives the protein CASSSDYNYGYTF.

The chain couples TRBV11-2 to TRBJ2-3; TRBD1 or TRBD2 may be the D gene (5 bases each). The CDR3 contains 15 residues. Per the germline V gene, CDR1 is SGHAT and CDR2 is FQNNGV. Trimming removed 5 bases from V and 1 base from J, with 13 bases in between. This chain's CDR3 is CASSPRRDGTDTQYF. CDR3 DNA sequence: TGTGCCAGCAGCCCGCGTCGGGACGGCACAGATACGCAGTATTTT.

The rearrangement uses TRBV5-6 and TRBJ1-2; 7 bases line up with TRBD1. The CDR3 loop spans 13 amino acids. The V and J ends lost 5 bases and 4 bases, in that order; junction bases with no gene match: 5. Germline CDR1 reads SGHDT; CDR2 reads YYEEEE. CDR3 sequence: CASSPTGFYGYTF. In DNA form, the CDR3 reads TGTGCCAGCAGTCCGACAGGGTTCTATGGCTACACCTTC.

This clone came up a few times. The rearrangement joins TRBV3-1 (or the pseudogene TRBV3-2) to TRBJ2-1, with D unclear. The germline CDR1 and CDR2 sequences are LGHDT and YNNKEL (reference sequence). The CDR3 has 14 residues. Trimming removed 2 bases at V and 9 bases at J, with 14 bases between. The CDR3 sequence: CASSQNNKGSEQFF. CDR3 DNA sequence: TGTGCCAGCAGCCAAAATAACAAGGGTAGTGAGCAGTTCTTC.

The chain links TRBV7-2 to TRBJ2-5; no firm D call. The CDR3 length is 12 residues. Trimming left V 1 base short and J 10 bases short, with 10 bases between. Per germline, CDR1 SGHTA and CDR2 FQGNSA. CDR3 amino acids: CASSLELAVQYF. The CDR3 nucleotides are TGTGCCAGCAGCTTAGAATTGGCGGTCCAGTACTTC.

The chain has TRBV25-1 and TRBJ2-7; maybe TRBD2 (6 bases). This CDR3 is built from 13 residues. The V gene's germline CDR1 is MGHDK and CDR2 SYGVNS. V gave up 5 bases and J gave up 3 bases, with 11 bases separating them. CDR3 amino acids: CASSPSGDYEQYF. The CDR3 DNA reads as TGTGCCAGCAGTCCATCGGGGGACTACGAGCAGTACTTC.

This rearrangement joins TRBV6-5 to TRBJ1-5, with a weak D call TRBD1 (6 bases). The CDR3 sequence is 13 residues long. The germline V gene encodes CDR1 MNHEY and CDR2 SVGAGI. Trimming took off 7 bases at V and 4 bases at J, with 11 bases between the two ends. For the CDR3, the DNA is TGTGCCAGCAAGACAGGTAGTAATCAGCCCCAGCATTTT. This translates into CASKTGSNQPQHF.

This chain links TRBV7-2 with TRBJ2-1; D is possibly TRBD1 (6 bases). Per the germline V gene, CDR1 is SGHTA and CDR2 is FQGNSA. The V end lost 5 bases, the J end lost 0 bases, and 14 bases lay between the germline ends. This CDR3 is 16 amino acids long. The CDR3 region has the DNA TGTGCCAGCAGCCATACAGGGCTGGGCTCCTACAATGAGCAGTTCTTC. It translates to CASSHTGLGSYNEQFF.

This chain joins TRBV27 and TRBJ2-3; 10 bases align to TRBD1. This CDR3 is built from 17 residues. CDR1 and CDR2 from the germline V gene are MNHEY and SMNVEV (reference sequence). The V and J ends lost 5 bases and 0 bases, in that order; junction bases with no gene match: 8. Here the CDR3 reads CASSPGTGASSTDTQYF. Here the CDR3 DNA reads TGTGCCAGCAGTCCGGGGACAGGGGCGTCTAGCACAGATACGCAGTATTTT.